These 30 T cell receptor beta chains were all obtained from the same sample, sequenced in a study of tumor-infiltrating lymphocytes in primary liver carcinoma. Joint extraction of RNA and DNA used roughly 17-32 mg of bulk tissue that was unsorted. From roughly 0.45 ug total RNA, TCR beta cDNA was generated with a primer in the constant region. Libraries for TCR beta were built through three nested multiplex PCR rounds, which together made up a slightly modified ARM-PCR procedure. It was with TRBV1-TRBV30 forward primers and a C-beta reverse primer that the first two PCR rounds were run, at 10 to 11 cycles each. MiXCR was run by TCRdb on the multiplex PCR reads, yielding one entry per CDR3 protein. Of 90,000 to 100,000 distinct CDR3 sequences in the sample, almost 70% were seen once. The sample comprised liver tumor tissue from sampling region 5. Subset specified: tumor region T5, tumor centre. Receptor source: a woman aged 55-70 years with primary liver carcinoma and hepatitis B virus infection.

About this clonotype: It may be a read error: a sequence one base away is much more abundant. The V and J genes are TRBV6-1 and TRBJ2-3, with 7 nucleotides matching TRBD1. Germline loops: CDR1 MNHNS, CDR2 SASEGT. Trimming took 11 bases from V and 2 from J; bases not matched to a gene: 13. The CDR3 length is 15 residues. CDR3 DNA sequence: TGTGCCGGCGGTGACGGAGACAGGGTCACAGATACGCAGTATTTT. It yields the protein CAGGDGDRVTDTQYF.

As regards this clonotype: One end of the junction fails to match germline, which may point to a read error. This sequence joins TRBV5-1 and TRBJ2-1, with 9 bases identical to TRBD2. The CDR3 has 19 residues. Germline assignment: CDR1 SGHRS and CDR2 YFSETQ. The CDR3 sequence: CASSSTGGRASYSYNEQFF. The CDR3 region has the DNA TGCGCCAGCAGCTCCACTGGCGGGAGGGCCTCCTACTCTTACAATGAGCAATTCTTC.

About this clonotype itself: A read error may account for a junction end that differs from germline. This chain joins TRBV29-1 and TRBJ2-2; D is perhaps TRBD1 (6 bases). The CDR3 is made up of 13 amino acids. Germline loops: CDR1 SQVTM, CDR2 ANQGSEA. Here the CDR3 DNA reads TGCAGCTCTCGGACAGAGGAGACCGAGGAGCTGTTTTTT. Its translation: CSSRTEETEELFF.

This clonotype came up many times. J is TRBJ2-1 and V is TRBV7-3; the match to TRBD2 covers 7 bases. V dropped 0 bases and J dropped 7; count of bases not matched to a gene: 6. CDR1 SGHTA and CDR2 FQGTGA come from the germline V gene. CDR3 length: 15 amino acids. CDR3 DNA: TGTGCCAGCAGCTTAACGCCGACTAGCCGAAATGAGCAGTTCTTC. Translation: CASSLTPTSRNEQFF.

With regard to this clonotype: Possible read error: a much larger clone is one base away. The chain's CDR3 is CASSLRGASDQPQHF. The DNA of the CDR3 is TGTGCCAGCAGTTTGCGGGGGGCAAGCGATCAGCCCCAGCATTTT. This chain links TRBV12-3 or TRBV12-4 with TRBJ1-5; weak D call: TRBD1 (6 bases). The V end lost 3 bases, the J end lost 5 bases, and 14 bases lay between the germline ends. This CDR3 comprises 15 residues.

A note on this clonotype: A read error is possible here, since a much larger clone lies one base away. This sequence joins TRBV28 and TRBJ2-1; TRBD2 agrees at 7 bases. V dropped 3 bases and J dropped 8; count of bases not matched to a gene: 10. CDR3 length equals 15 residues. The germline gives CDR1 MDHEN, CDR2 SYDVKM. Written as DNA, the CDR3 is TGTGCCAGCAGTTTGGAGACTAGCAGGAGGGATGAGCAGTTCTTC. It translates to CASSLETSRRDEQFF.

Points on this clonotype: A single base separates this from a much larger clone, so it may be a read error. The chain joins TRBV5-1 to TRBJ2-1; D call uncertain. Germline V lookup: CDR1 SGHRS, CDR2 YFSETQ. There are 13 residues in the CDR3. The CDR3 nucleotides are TGCGACAGCACCTTGGGTGGACCGCATGAGCAGTTCTTC. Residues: CDSTLGGPHEQFF.

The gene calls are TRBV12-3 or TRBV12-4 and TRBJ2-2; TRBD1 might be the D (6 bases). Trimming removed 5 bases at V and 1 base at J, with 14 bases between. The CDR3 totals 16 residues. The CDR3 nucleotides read TGTGCCAGCAGTCCTCAGGGGATCGAGAACACCGGGGAGCTGTTTTTT. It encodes CASSPQGIENTGELFF.

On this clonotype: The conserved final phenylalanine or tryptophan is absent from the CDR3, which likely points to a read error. CDR3 sequence: CASSLNRDGDTQYL. CDR3 coding DNA: TGTGCCAGCAGCTTAAATCGGGACGGAGATACGCAGTATCTT. This chain uses TRBV7-3 with TRBJ2-3; tentatively, D is TRBD1 or TRBD2 (5 bases each). With 1 base removed from V and 5 bases from J, the gap between germline ends came to 10 bases. This CDR3 spans 14 amino acids. Germline V gene sequence: CDR1 SGHTA, CDR2 FQGTGA.

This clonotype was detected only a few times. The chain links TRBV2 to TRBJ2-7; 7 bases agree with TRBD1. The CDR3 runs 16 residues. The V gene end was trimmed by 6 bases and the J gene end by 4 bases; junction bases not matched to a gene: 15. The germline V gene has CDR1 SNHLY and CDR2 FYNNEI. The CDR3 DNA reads TGTGCCAGCAGCACCCCGTGGGGGACAGTATCTTACGAGCAGTACTTC. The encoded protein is CASSTPWGTVSYEQYF.

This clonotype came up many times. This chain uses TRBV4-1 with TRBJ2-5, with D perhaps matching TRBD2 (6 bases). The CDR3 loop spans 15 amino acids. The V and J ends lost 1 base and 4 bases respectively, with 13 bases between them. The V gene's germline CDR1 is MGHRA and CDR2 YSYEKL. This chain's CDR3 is CASSQVGGSGETQYF. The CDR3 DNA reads TGCGCCAGCAGCCAAGTTGGAGGGAGTGGAGAGACCCAGTACTTC.

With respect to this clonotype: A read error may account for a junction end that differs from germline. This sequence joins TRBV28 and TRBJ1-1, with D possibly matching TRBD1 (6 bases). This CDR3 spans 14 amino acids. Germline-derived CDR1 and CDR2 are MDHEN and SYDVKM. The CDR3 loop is CAGSLSFRTVEAFF. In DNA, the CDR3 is TGTGCCGGCAGTTTAAGTTTTCGGACAGTTGAAGCTTTCTTT. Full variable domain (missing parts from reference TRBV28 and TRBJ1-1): DVKVTQSSRYLVKRTGEKVFLECVQDMDHENMFWYRQDPGLGLRLIYFSYDVKMKEKGDIPEGYSVSREKKERFSLILESASTNQTSMYLCAGSLSFRTVEAFFGQGTRLTVV.

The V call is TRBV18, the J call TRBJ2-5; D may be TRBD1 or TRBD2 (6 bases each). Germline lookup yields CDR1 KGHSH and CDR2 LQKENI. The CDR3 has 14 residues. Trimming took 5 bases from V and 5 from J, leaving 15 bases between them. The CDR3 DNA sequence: TGTGCCAGCTCAGCGGGATCTCAGGGGGAGACCCAGTACTTC. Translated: CASSAGSQGETQYF.

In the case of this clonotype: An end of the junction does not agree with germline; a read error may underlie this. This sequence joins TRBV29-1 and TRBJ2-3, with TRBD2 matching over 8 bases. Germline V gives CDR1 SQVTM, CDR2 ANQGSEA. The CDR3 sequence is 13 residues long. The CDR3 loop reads CSVTSGSIDRQYF. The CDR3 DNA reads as TGCAGCGTCACTAGCGGTAGCATTGATAGGCAGTATTTT.

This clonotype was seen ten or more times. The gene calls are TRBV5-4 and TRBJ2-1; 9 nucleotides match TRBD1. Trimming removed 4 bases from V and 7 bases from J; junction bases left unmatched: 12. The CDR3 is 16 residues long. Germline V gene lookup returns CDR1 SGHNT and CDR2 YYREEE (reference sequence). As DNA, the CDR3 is TGTGCCAGCAGCCCCGGAGGGACAGGGTCATCAAATGAGCAGTTCTTC. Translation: CASSPGGTGSSNEQFF. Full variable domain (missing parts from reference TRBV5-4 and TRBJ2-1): ETGVTQSPTHLIKTRGQQVTLRCSSQSGHNTVSWYQQALGQGPQFIFQYYREEENGRGNFPPRFSGLQFPNYSSELNVNALELDDSALYLCASSPGGTGSSNEQFFGPGTRLTVL.

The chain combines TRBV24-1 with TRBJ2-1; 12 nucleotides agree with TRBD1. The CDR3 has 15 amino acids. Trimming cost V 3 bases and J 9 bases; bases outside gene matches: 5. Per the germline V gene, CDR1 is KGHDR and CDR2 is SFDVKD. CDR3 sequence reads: CATSDPGTGGPEQFF. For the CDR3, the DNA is TGTGCCACCAGTGATCCCGGGACAGGGGGCCCTGAGCAGTTCTTC.

The CDR3 loop reads CAGSPTSASYEQYF. In DNA form, the CDR3 reads TGTGCCGGGAGCCCCACTAGTGCCTCCTACGAGCAGTACTTC. V and J are TRBV11-2 and TRBJ2-7; tentative D call: TRBD2 (5 bases). The CDR3 is made up of 14 amino acids. Germline V CDR1 and CDR2: SGHAT, FQNNGV. V was pared by 11 bases and J by 0 bases, with 17 bases between.

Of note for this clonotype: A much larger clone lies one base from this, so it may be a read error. CDR3 protein: CASSVTSWETQYF. CDR3 nucleotide sequence: TGTGCCAGCAGTGTGACTAGCTGGGAGACCCAGTACTTC. The rearrangement joins TRBV28 to TRBJ2-5; 7 bases are shared with TRBD2. V lost 5 bases to trimming and J lost 5 bases; unmatched junction nucleotides: 5. The CDR3 runs 13 residues. Germline CDR1 and CDR2: MDHEN and SYDVKM.

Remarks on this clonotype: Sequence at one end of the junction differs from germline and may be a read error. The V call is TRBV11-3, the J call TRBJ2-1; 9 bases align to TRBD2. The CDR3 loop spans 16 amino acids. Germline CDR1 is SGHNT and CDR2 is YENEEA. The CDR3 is CASIPRLAGDYNELFF. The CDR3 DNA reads TGTGCCAGCATCCCGCGATTAGCGGGAGACTACAATGAGCTGTTCTTC. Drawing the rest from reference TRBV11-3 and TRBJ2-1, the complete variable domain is EAGVVQSPRYKIIEKKQPVAFWCNPISGHNTLYWYLQNLGQGPELLIRYENEEAVDDSQLPKDRFSAERLKGVDSTLKIQPAELGDSAVYLCASIPRLAGDYNELFFGPGTRLTVL.

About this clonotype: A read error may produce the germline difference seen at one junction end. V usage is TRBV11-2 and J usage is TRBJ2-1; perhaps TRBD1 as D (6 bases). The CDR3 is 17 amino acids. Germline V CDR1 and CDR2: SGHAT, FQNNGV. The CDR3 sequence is CGSSLRPGQRFYNEQFF. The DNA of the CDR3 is TGTGGCAGCAGCTTACGACCTGGACAGAGATTCTACAATGAGCAGTTCTTT.

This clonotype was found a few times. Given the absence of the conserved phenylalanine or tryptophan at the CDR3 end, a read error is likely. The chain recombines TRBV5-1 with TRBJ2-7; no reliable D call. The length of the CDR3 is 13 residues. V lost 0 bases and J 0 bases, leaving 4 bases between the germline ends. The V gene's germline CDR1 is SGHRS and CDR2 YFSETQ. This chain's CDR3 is CASSLELSYEQYS. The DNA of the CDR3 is TGCGCCAGCAGCTTGGAGCTCTCCTACGAGCAGTACTCC.

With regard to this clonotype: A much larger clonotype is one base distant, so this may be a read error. CDR3 residues: CASGLTGGRAVETQYF. The CDR3 bases are TGTGCCAGCGGCTTGACGGGCGGGAGGGCCGTTGAGACCCAGTACTTC. The chain joins TRBV5-5 to TRBJ2-5, with TRBD2 matching over 9 bases. The CDR3 contains 16 residues. Per the germline V gene, CDR1 is SGHKS and CDR2 is YYEKEE (reference sequence).

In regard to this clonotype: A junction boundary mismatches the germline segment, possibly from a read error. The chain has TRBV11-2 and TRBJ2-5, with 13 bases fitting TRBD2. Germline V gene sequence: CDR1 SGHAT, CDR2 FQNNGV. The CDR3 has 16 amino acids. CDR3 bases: TGTACCAGCAGCCGCGGGACTAGCGGGAACGATGAGACCCAATACTTC. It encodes CTSSRGTSGNDETQYF.

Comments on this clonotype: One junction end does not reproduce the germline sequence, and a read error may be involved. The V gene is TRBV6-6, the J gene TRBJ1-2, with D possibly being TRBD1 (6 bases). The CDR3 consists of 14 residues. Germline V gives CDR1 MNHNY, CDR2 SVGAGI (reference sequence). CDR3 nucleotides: TGTGCCAGCTGTTACCACGACAGGAGCTATGGCTACACCTTC. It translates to CASCYHDRSYGYTF.

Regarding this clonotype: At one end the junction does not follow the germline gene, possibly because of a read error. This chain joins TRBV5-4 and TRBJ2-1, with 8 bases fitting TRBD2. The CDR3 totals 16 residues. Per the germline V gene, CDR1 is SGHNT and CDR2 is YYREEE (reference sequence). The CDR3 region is CVSRFGAGVSYNEQFF. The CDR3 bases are TGTGTCAGCAGATTTGGAGCGGGAGTATCCTACAATGAGCAGTTCTTC.

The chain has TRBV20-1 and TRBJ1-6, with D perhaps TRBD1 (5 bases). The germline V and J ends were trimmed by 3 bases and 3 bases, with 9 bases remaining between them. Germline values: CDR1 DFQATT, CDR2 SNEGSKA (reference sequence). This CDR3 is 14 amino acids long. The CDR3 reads CSARSGNYNSPLHF. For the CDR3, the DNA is TGCAGTGCTAGGTCAGGGAACTATAATTCACCCCTCCACTTT.

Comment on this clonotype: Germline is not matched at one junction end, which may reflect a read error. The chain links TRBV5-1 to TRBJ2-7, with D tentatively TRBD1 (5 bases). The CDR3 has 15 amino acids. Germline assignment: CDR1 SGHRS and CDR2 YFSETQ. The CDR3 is CASSFLGASGNEQCF. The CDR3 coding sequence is TGCGCCAGCAGTTTCCTTGGGGCATCGGGTAACGAGCAGTGCTTC.

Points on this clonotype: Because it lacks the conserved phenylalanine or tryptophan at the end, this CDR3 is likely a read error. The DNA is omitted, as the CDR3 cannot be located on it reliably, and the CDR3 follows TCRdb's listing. The CDR3 spells CASSFGTDNEQLL. This rearrangement joins TRBV11-1 to TRBJ2-1. Germline V gene data show CDR1 as SGHAT and CDR2 as FQDESV (reference sequence). A total of 13 residues make up the CDR3, ends included.

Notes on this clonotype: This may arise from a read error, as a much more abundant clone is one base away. The CDR3 DNA reads TGTGCCAGCAGCCGCAGGACGGACTCTTATAATTCACCCCTCAACTTT. Its translation is CASSRRTDSYNSPLNF. V usage is TRBV28 and J usage is TRBJ1-6; unclear D gene. This CDR3 contains 16 residues. The germline V gene encodes CDR1 MDHEN and CDR2 SYDVKM.

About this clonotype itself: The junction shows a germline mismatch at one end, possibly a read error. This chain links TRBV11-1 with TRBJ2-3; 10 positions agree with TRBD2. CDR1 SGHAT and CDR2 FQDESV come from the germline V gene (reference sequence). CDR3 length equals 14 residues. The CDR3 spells CASSLRQLAGKSHF. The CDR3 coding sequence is TGTGCCAGCAGCTTAAGGCAACTAGCGGGAAAGTCTCACTTT.